The present TCR beta chain was sequenced within a study of blood T cell repertoires in COVID-19. Overall study context: Samples came from the United States, Italy and Spain, spanning acute and convalescent COVID-19. In each case, the material was cDNA or gDNA derived from T cells, B-cell-depleted T cells, or PBMCs.

Clones were sequenced by immunoSEQ multiplex PCR, and TCRdb holds only the in-frame ones, with some missing. The sample contains approximately 280,000 clones, roughly 85% of which appear only once. Losses at the gene ends were 0 bases for V and 2 bases for J; bases not matched to a gene: 23. CDR1 and CDR2 (germline): SGHRS, YFSETQ. This CDR3 contains 21 residues. Participants were aged about 18 to 90 years, lived in about 26 US areas, and enrolled virtually. The receptor was isolated from a man aged 40-49 years who had been exposed to COVID-19. The chain combines TRBV5-1 with TRBJ2-7; 7 bases are shared with TRBD1. Material for sequencing was PBMCs or T cells enriched from blood (not recorded which). CDR3: CASSLATWSGQSSARPYEQYF. CDR3 coding DNA: TGCGCCAGCAGCTTGGCAACATGGTCGGGACAGAGTAGTGCACGTCCCTACGAGCAGTACTTC. The variable domain in full, with the rest retrieved from reference TRBV5-1 and TRBJ2-7, is KAGVTQTPRYLIKTRGQQVTLSCSPISGHRSVSWYQQTPGQGLQFLFEYFSETQRNKGNFPGRFSGRQFSNSRSEMNVSTLELGDSALYLCASSLATWSGQSSARPYEQYFGPGTRLTVT.